The present T cell receptor (beta chain) was sequenced within a study of shared T cell receptors in the human thymus. Clones were read by immunoSEQ multiplex PCR, and TCRdb kept only the in-frame ones, dropping some. The sample has approximately 760,000 clones, over 75% seen once. These same records also appear under a second study, on human thymus T cells. That paper notes: Having surgery to correct congenital heart defects, healthy Finnish infants acted as the donors. Resections removed during corrective heart surgery provided the thymus tissue used. Thymic and blood repertoires showed apparently biased V and J gene usage. Related work found strong thymic repertoire overlap between unrelated individuals.

The sample consisted of thymocytes. The source is a girl in the first two years of life with a congenital heart defect.

CDR3 residues: CASSYEDRPFGEQYF. CDR3 coding DNA: TGTGCCAGCAGTTACGAGGACAGGCCGTTCGGGGAGCAGTACTTC. The chain is built from TRBV6-5 and TRBJ2-7; 7 bases agree with TRBD1. Germline V lookup: CDR1 MNHEY, CDR2 SVGAGI. The junction had 11 bases not matched to a gene; V was cut back by 2 bases and J by 7 bases. CDR3 size: 15 residues.